The 24 T cell receptor beta chains listed next were all sequenced from one sample in a study of identifying expanded T cells in peripheral blood. Repertoires were generated with immunoSEQ multiplex PCR, while TCRdb's copy carries only in-frame clones and drops some. The table shows about 84,000 clones, with approximately 83% occurring only once. Sequencing used blood. Receptors originate from a person aged 18 to 75 in good health.

The CDR3 loop reads CASSARRDRAEQYF. The CDR3 nucleotides are TGTGCCAGCAGCGCGAGACGGGATAGGGCCGAGCAGTACTTC. This chain connects TRBV7-9 to TRBJ2-7, with a possible D match to TRBD2 (5 bases). The CDR3 extends over 14 amino acids. V lost 5 bases and J 6 bases, leaving 17 bases between the germline ends. From germline, CDR1 is SEHNR and CDR2 FQNEAQ (reference sequence).

The chain recombines TRBV7-8 with TRBJ2-3, with D perhaps TRBD2 (6 bases). CDR3 size: 15 residues. V was cut by 1 base and J by 0 bases, with 8 bases left in between. CDR1 and CDR2 from the germline V gene are SGHVS and FQNEAQ. The CDR3 protein is CASSLGEDSTDTQYF. In DNA, the CDR3 is TGTGCCAGCAGCTTAGGGGAGGACAGCACAGATACGCAGTATTTT.

The chain has TRBV5-5 and TRBJ1-2, with D perhaps matching TRBD1 (5 bases). This CDR3 is built from 15 residues. The germline V and J ends were trimmed by 1 base and 2 bases, with 12 bases remaining between them. The germline CDR1 and CDR2 sequences are SGHKS and YYEKEE (reference sequence). CDR3 in DNA: TGTGCCAGCAGCTTGTTGGATCAGGGAAACTATGGCTACACCTTC. It codes for CASSLLDQGNYGYTF.

This clone was counted a few times. CDR3: CASSGREGQGYEQYF. The CDR3 DNA reads as TGTGCCAGCTCCGGACGGGAGGGACAGGGCTACGAGCAGTACTTC. The chain links TRBV18 to TRBJ2-7; a possible D gene is TRBD1 (9 bases). The CDR3 sequence is 15 residues long. V was pared by 6 bases and J by 3 bases, with 18 bases between. Germline CDR1 KGHSH, CDR2 LQKENI.

The rearrangement uses TRBV7-2 and TRBJ1-1; possible D gene TRBD1, 5 bases. This CDR3 spans 14 amino acids. Between the trimmed V and J ends, which lost 3 bases and 11 bases, there was a span of 19 bases. Germline V lookup: CDR1 SGHTA, CDR2 FQGNSA. CDR3 in amino acids: CASSLRGRTDEAFF. CDR3 DNA sequence: TGTGCCAGCAGCTTGCGGGGGAGGACCGACGAGGCTTTCTTT.

V and J are TRBV19 and TRBJ1-5; D is uncertain. CDR3 length: 15 amino acids. Trimming took off 7 bases at V and 7 bases at J, with 20 bases between the two ends. Germline assignment: CDR1 LNHDA and CDR2 SQIVND (reference sequence). CDR3 sequence: CASKNPGSRSQPQHF. Written as DNA, the CDR3 is TGTGCCAGTAAAAATCCGGGTTCGCGGAGCCAGCCCCAGCATTTT.

This chain links TRBV7-2 with TRBJ2-5; 8 bases agree with TRBD1. This CDR3 spans 13 amino acids. V was pared by 5 bases and J by 5 bases, with 4 bases of the junction left unmatched. Per the germline V gene, CDR1 is SGHTA and CDR2 is FQGNSA. The CDR3 sequence is CASSLTGGETQYF. DNA for the CDR3: TGTGCCAGCAGCCTTACAGGGGGGGAGACCCAGTACTTC.

This sequence joins TRBV7-6 and TRBJ2-7, with 10 bases fitting TRBD1. Per the germline V gene, CDR1 is SGHVS and CDR2 is FNYEAQ. The CDR3 length is 18 residues. After removal of 2 bases from V and 5 bases from J, the junction contained 15 bases not matched to a gene. CDR3 residues: CASSLMVITGQGINEQYF. Written as DNA, the CDR3 is TGTGCCAGCAGCTTAATGGTTATAACGGGACAGGGGATCAACGAGCAGTACTTC.

V usage is TRBV11-2 and J usage is TRBJ2-1; D is ambiguous. The CDR3 is 14 amino acids. CDR1 and CDR2 (germline): SGHAT, FQNNGV. V dropped 2 bases and J dropped 5 bases, with 10 bases sitting between them. DNA for the CDR3: TGTGCCAGCAGCTTACGACTCGAAAACAATGAGCAGTTCTTC. It translates to CASSLRLENNEQFF.

V and J are TRBV5-1 and TRBJ1-1, with a possible D match to TRBD1 (5 bases). This CDR3 is 16 amino acids long. Germline CDR1 is SGHRS and CDR2 is YFSETQ. Trimming removed 0 bases at V and 11 bases at J, with 23 bases between. The CDR3 sequence: CASSLGSGTERSRAFF. The CDR3 DNA reads as TGCGCCAGCAGCTTGGGAAGCGGGACCGAACGTTCAAGGGCTTTCTTT.

The table lists this clone with a few counts. V gene TRBV7-6 combines with J gene TRBJ1-3; no firm D call. Per the germline V gene, CDR1 is SGHVS and CDR2 is FNYEAQ. The CDR3 sequence is 13 residues long. Trimming stripped 0 bases from V and 3 bases from J, with 3 bases between. CDR3 in amino acids: CASSLAFGNTIYF. CDR3 DNA: TGTGCCAGCAGCTTAGCCTTTGGAAACACCATATATTTT. Full variable domain (missing parts from reference TRBV7-6 and TRBJ1-3): GAGVSQSPRYKVTKRGQDVALRCDPISGHVSLYWYRQALGQGPEFLTYFNYEAQQDKSGLPNDRFSAERPEGSISTLTIQRTEQRDSAMYRCASSLAFGNTIYFGEGSWLTVV.

This clone was detected only a few times. This sequence joins TRBV27 and TRBJ1-4, with TRBD1 as a possible D gene (5 bases). The ends were cut back, 8 bases at V and 4 bases at J, with 11 bases in the middle. Germline V gives CDR1 MNHEY, CDR2 SMNVEV (reference sequence). The CDR3 is 13 amino acids. Written as DNA, the CDR3 is TGTGCCAGCGGACGGGGGGGTAATGAAAAACTGTTTTTT. Protein: CASGRGGNEKLFF.

V is TRBV28 and J is TRBJ2-5, with D perhaps TRBD1 or TRBD2 (5 bases each). This CDR3 has 16 residues. Trimming pared 6 bases from V and 6 bases from J, leaving 23 bases between. Germline CDR1 and CDR2: MDHEN and SYDVKM. The CDR3 sequence: CASSTPARGVEKTQYF. CDR3 nucleotide sequence: TGTGCCAGCAGCACCCCCGCCCGGGGCGTTGAGAAGACCCAGTACTTC.

This clone turned up a few times. The J gene is TRBJ1-6, the V gene TRBV6-5; 8 nucleotides agree with TRBD1. Unmatched junction bases numbered 8, after V lost 6 bases and J lost 10 bases. Germline CDR1 reads MNHEY; CDR2 reads SVGAGI. The CDR3 totals 14 residues. For the CDR3, the DNA is TGTGCCAGCAGCCGTGACAGGGGAGCCTCACCCCTCCACTTT. Encoded protein: CASSRDRGASPLHF.

The rearrangement links TRBV9 to TRBJ2-2; tentative D call: TRBD2 (6 bases). Trimming shortened V by 3 bases and J by 7 bases, and 16 bases separated the two germline ends. Per germline, CDR1 SGDLS and CDR2 YYNGEE. The CDR3 length is 15 residues. CDR3 DNA sequence: TGTGCCAGCAGCGCCCGCTGGAGGGCGGGCGGGGAGCTGTTTTTT. Translating gives CASSARWRAGGELFF.

The chain links TRBV30 to TRBJ1-2; D not certain. The CDR3 runs 15 residues. CDR1 and CDR2 from the germline V gene are GTSNPN and SVGIG (reference sequence). The V gene lost 1 base and the J gene lost 5 bases, with 17 bases spanning the gap. CDR3 loop: CAWSGGVLAPYGYTF. CDR3 nucleotide sequence: TGTGCCTGGAGTGGCGGGGTCCTCGCCCCTTATGGCTACACCTTC.

This chain uses TRBV7-6 with TRBJ1-2; D remains unclear. CDR1 is SGHVS, CDR2 FNYEAQ, per germline. The V and J ends lost 2 bases and 8 bases respectively, with 18 bases between them. This CDR3 contains 15 residues. In DNA form, the CDR3 reads TGTGCCAGCAGCTTACGGTTATCCGGGGTCGGCGGCTACACCTTC. It translates to CASSLRLSGVGGYTF.

The rearrangement uses TRBV29-1 and TRBJ2-7, with D perhaps TRBD1 (6 bases). Germline V gives CDR1 SQVTM, CDR2 ANQGSEA. Trimming cost V 6 bases and J 3 bases, with 15 bases left between them. The CDR3 spans 13 residues. The CDR3 spells CSVAGARSYEQYF. As DNA, the CDR3 is TGCAGCGTGGCAGGGGCTCGGAGCTACGAGCAGTACTTC.

J is TRBJ1-1 and V is TRBV29-1, with D unclear. V dropped 3 bases and J dropped 4 bases, with 6 bases sitting between them. CDR3 length: 11 residues. Looked up from germline, CDR1 is SQVTM and CDR2 is ANQGSEA. CDR3 in DNA: TGCAGCGTTGAGGTGGGCACTGAAGCTTTCTTT. It specifies CSVEVGTEAFF. The whole variable domain, filled in from reference TRBV29-1 and TRBJ1-1, reads SAVISQKPSRDICQRGTSLTIQCQVDSQVTMMFWYRQQPGQSLTLIATANQGSEATYESGFVIDKFPISRPNLTFSTLTVSNMSPEDSSIYLCSVEVGTEAFFGQGTRLTVV.

The DNA for the CDR3 is TGTGCCAGCTCACGAACTTTGCCGGGACAGGGAGTCGTCGGTGAGCAGTTCTTC. As protein: CASSRTLPGQGVVGEQFF. The V and J genes are TRBV18 and TRBJ2-1; 9 nucleotides line up with TRBD1. The length of the CDR3 is 18 residues. J gave up 9 bases and V 4 bases, and 19 bases lay outside the gene matches. The germline V gene has CDR1 KGHSH and CDR2 LQKENI.

In this sample, this clone turned up a few times. The J gene is TRBJ1-6, the V gene TRBV19; 7 nucleotides align to TRBD1. There are 15 residues in the CDR3. Losses at the gene ends were 6 bases for V and 6 bases for J; bases not matched to a gene: 8. CDR1 is LNHDA, CDR2 SQIVND, per germline (reference sequence). CDR3 sequence (DNA): TGTGCCAGTAGAGTGACAGGGAGGTCTAATTCACCCCTCCACTTT. Protein product: CASRVTGRSNSPLHF.

The V and J genes are TRBV19 and TRBJ1-5; D ambiguous. V shed 10 bases and J shed 0 bases, with 16 bases lying between them. Germline V CDR1 and CDR2: LNHDA, SQIVND (reference sequence). This CDR3 spans 15 amino acids. CDR3 nucleotides: TGTGCCACAAGGGCAGAGGATTATAGCAATCAGCCCCAGCATTTT. It codes for CATRAEDYSNQPQHF.

The J gene is TRBJ2-2, the V gene TRBV18, with D possibly being TRBD1 or TRBD2 (6 bases each). The CDR3 loop spans 17 amino acids. Germline V lookup: CDR1 KGHSH, CDR2 LQKENI. The germline V and J ends were trimmed by 2 bases and 4 bases, with 17 bases remaining between them. The CDR3 DNA sequence: TGTGCCAGCTCACCAGAGACGGGGGCGCCCGGCACCGGGGAGCTGTTTTTT. Translating it yields CASSPETGAPGTGELFF.

This clone was observed a single time. The rearrangement joins TRBV9 to TRBJ2-1; 9 bases map to TRBD2. The CDR3 length is 16 residues. Trimming took 3 bases from V and 4 from J; bases not matched to a gene: 8. The germline CDR1 and CDR2 sequences are SGDLS and YYNGEE. CDR3 in DNA: TGTGCCAGCAGCGGAATAGCGGGGGAATTTTACAATGAGCAGTTCTTC. It yields the protein CASSGIAGEFYNEQFF. The full variable domain, with the rest looked up from reference TRBV9 and TRBJ2-1, is DSGVTQTPKHLITATGQRVTLRCSPRSGDLSVYWYQQSLDQGLQFLIQYYNGEERAKGNILERFSAQQFPDLHSELNLSSLELGDSALYFCASSGIAGEFYNEQFFGPGTRLTVL.